Shown below are 28 T cell receptor beta chains from a single sample sequenced in a study of T cell changes during pregnancy in multiple sclerosis. TCRdb's copy holds only in-frame clones and misses some; the assay was immunoSEQ multiplex PCR. The repertoire consists of roughly 120,000 clones, with more than 85% occurring once and the leading ten covering over 1.5%. The starting material was peripheral blood, obtained in the third trimester of pregnancy. The origin of the receptors is a female donor with multiple sclerosis, enrolled in a pregnancy study.

This chain joins TRBV4-1 and TRBJ2-2, with TRBD1 matching 9 bases. The trim removed 4 bases at V and 3 bases at J, leaving 9 bases unmatched. Germline V CDR1 and CDR2: MGHRA, YSYEKL. The CDR3 loop spans 17 amino acids. DNA for the CDR3: TGCGCCAGCAGCCGGGGCTGGGGGACAGGGTACACCGGGGAGCTGTTTTTT. Its translation is CASSRGWGTGYTGELFF.

This clone was seen only a few times. V is TRBV4-2 and J is TRBJ2-2; tentatively, D is TRBD2 (5 bases). This CDR3 is built from 15 residues. CDR1 is LGHNA and CDR2 is YNFKEQ in the germline V gene. V lost 4 bases and J lost 4, with 13 bases in between. The CDR3 here is CASSPRVGTTGELFF. The DNA of the CDR3 is TGTGCCAGCAGCCCGCGGGTGGGTACCACCGGGGAGCTGTTTTTT.

This clone appeared once. This chain uses TRBV7-3 with TRBJ2-6; the match to TRBD1 covers 7 bases. The CDR3 length is 18 residues. Germline values: CDR1 SGHTA, CDR2 FQGTGA. J was trimmed by 0 bases and V by 5 bases; bases with no gene match: 10. The CDR3 nucleotides read TGTGCCAGCAGCGAAAGAGGGACAGTCCTCTCTGGGGCCAACGTCCTGACTTTC. Its protein is CASSERGTVLSGANVLTF.

J is TRBJ1-2 and V is TRBV5-1; 11 positions match TRBD1. The germline V gene has CDR1 SGHRS and CDR2 YFSETQ. The CDR3 runs to 15 residues. Losses at the gene ends were 2 bases for V and 5 bases for J; bases not matched to a gene: 5. The CDR3 reads CASSFGDRGNYGYTF. The DNA of the CDR3 is TGCGCCAGCAGCTTTGGGGACAGGGGGAATTATGGCTACACCTTC. Combining the CDR3 with reference TRBV5-1 and TRBJ1-2 gives the whole variable domain KAGVTQTPRYLIKTRGQQVTLSCSPISGHRSVSWYQQTPGQGLQFLFEYFSETQRNKGNFPGRFSGRQFSNSRSEMNVSTLELGDSALYLCASSFGDRGNYGYTFGSGTRLTVV.

The CDR3 protein is CASSVGEGWPDTQYF. The CDR3 DNA reads TGTGCCAGCAGCGTAGGCGAGGGATGGCCAGATACGCAGTATTTT. This sequence joins TRBV9 and TRBJ2-3; D perhaps matches TRBD2 (5 bases). Germline CDR1 is SGDLS and CDR2 is YYNGEE. The CDR3 runs to 15 residues. Trimming took off 0 bases at V and 4 bases at J, with 12 bases between the two ends.

The V call is TRBV28, the J call TRBJ2-7; 9 bases are shared with TRBD1. With 6 bases clipped from V and 7 bases from J, the junction kept 13 bases outside the gene matches. The germline gives CDR1 MDHEN, CDR2 SYDVKM. The CDR3 is 15 residues long. CDR3 residues: CASRGSRDRAGEQYF. The CDR3, as DNA: TGTGCCAGCAGAGGATCCCGGGACAGGGCTGGAGAGCAGTACTTC.

The V call is TRBV2, the J call TRBJ2-1; 8 bases map to TRBD2. The ends lost 5 bases at V and 0 bases at J; junction bases unmatched: 3. This CDR3 region has 15 residues. The V gene's germline CDR1 is SNHLY and CDR2 FYNNEI. The CDR3, as DNA: TGTGCCAGCAGTCCCGGGACTAGCTCCTACAATGAGCAGTTCTTC. Translated, it gives CASSPGTSSYNEQFF.

This rearrangement joins TRBV18 to TRBJ1-1; 7 bases align to TRBD1. Germline CDR1 is KGHSH and CDR2 is LQKENI. Trimming removed 7 bases from V and 2 bases from J; junction bases left unmatched: 7. This CDR3 comprises 14 residues. The CDR3 region is CASCYGQANTEAFF. For the CDR3, the DNA is TGTGCCAGCTGTTACGGACAGGCCAACACTGAAGCTTTCTTT.

The chain carries TRBV10-3 and TRBJ2-3; 11 nucleotides align to TRBD2. The CDR3 consists of 14 residues. Germline trimming cut 6 bases from V and 4 bases from J; bases unmatched to any gene: 3. Germline CDR1 and CDR2: ENHRY and SYGVKD. The CDR3 DNA follows: TGTGCCATCAGACTAGCGGGGGCTCCAGATACGCAGTATTTT. This sequence encodes CAIRLAGAPDTQYF.

The chain is built from TRBV4-1 and TRBJ2-6; D may be TRBD1 (6 bases). Trimming left V 2 bases short and J 0 bases short, with 11 bases between. CDR1 MGHRA and CDR2 YSYEKL come from the germline V gene. CDR3 length equals 17 residues. CDR3 sequence (DNA): TGCGCCAGCAGCCAACGAGACAGGAGCTCTGGGGCCAACGTCCTGACTTTC. Its translation is CASSQRDRSSGANVLTF.

The rearrangement uses TRBV5-4 and TRBJ1-4; 8 bases line up with TRBD1. Per germline, CDR1 SGHNT and CDR2 YYREEE (reference sequence). The V segment lost 0 bases and the J segment 4 bases; nucleotides outside the gene matches: 2. The CDR3 extends over 15 amino acids. CDR3 residues: CASSLEGQGNEKLFF. CDR3 coding DNA: TGTGCCAGCAGCTTGGAAGGACAGGGTAATGAAAAACTGTTTTTT.

This chain joins TRBV28 and TRBJ1-5; D is uncertain. Per germline, CDR1 MDHEN and CDR2 SYDVKM. This CDR3 spans 16 amino acids. The V end was cut by 6 bases, the J end by 5 bases, with 20 bases between. The CDR3 coding sequence is TGTGCCAGCAGCCGCCCTACCCGACTGTCCCATCAGCCCCAGCATTTT. Translation gives CASSRPTRLSHQPQHF.

The chain employs TRBV19 and TRBJ1-5; 12 bases agree with TRBD1. Germline V gene lookup returns CDR1 LNHDA and CDR2 SQIVND (reference sequence). The ends lost 4 bases at V and 2 bases at J; junction bases unmatched: 9. The CDR3 loop spans 18 amino acids. The CDR3 protein is CASSKSPGQGAGNQPQHF. The CDR3 DNA follows: TGTGCCAGTAGTAAATCGCCGGGACAGGGGGCCGGCAATCAGCCCCAGCATTTT.

The rearrangement links TRBV13 to TRBJ2-5, with D unresolved. The germline gives CDR1 PRHDT, CDR2 FYEKMQ (reference sequence). The V end lost 5 bases, the J end lost 7 bases, and 11 bases lay between the germline ends. CDR3 length: 12 amino acids. The CDR3 spells CASSLDPGTQYF. DNA of the CDR3: TGTGCCAGCAGCCTCGACCCGGGGACCCAGTACTTC.

This chain uses TRBV5-1 with TRBJ2-7, with TRBD1 matching 7 bases. Per the germline V gene, CDR1 is SGHRS and CDR2 is YFSETQ. This CDR3 region has 13 residues. V lost 8 bases and J lost 3; bases outside the gene matches: 8. CDR3 DNA: TGCGCCAGTTCCGGGACAGACATCTACGAGCAGTACTTC. It encodes CASSGTDIYEQYF.

The rearrangement uses TRBV29-1 and TRBJ2-2; possibly TRBD1 for D (6 bases). V was shortened by 6 bases and J by 6 bases, with 14 bases between the two germline ends. The CDR3 sequence is 13 residues long. Looked up from germline, CDR1 is SQVTM and CDR2 is ANQGSEA. The CDR3: CSVENRDAGELFF. The CDR3 nucleotides read TGCAGCGTCGAGAACAGGGACGCCGGGGAGCTGTTTTTT.

This clone was picked up a small number of times. The rearrangement joins TRBV18 to TRBJ1-4; D might be TRBD1 (5 bases). Germline values: CDR1 KGHSH, CDR2 LQKENI. Between the trimmed V and J ends, which lost 3 bases and 5 bases, there was a span of 10 bases. The CDR3 length is 14 residues. The CDR3 region has the DNA TGTGCCAGCTCACCGGGGCAAGACAATGAAAAACTGTTTTTT. Residues: CASSPGQDNEKLFF.

The V gene is TRBV6-6, the J gene TRBJ1-5; TRBD1 is a possible D gene (5 bases). Trimming left V 0 bases short and J 4 bases short, with 13 bases between. The germline V gene has CDR1 MNHNY and CDR2 SVGAGI (reference sequence). The CDR3 contains 16 residues. In nucleotides, the CDR3 is TGTGCCAGCAGTTACTCCTCTGACAGCTATAATCAGCCCCAGCATTTT. Amino acids: CASSYSSDSYNQPQHF.

J is TRBJ1-2 and V is TRBV7-2, with a tentative D call TRBD1 (5 bases). The germline V and J ends were trimmed by 1 base and 8 bases, with 14 bases remaining between them. The length of the CDR3 is 14 residues. The germline CDR1 and CDR2 sequences are SGHTA and FQGNSA. In nucleotides, the CDR3 is TGTGCCAGCAGCTTAGTGGGGGGGATGGAGGGCTACACCTTC. It encodes CASSLVGGMEGYTF.

This clone is a singleton in its sample. Other DNA sequences in this specimen translate into the identical CDR3. V usage is TRBV9 and J usage is TRBJ1-4; 9 positions agree with TRBD1. V shed 5 bases, J shed 3 bases, and the junction held 5 bases outside the gene matches. This CDR3 is built from 15 residues. Germline lookup yields CDR1 SGDLS and CDR2 YYNGEE. CDR3 DNA sequence: TGTGCCAGCAGTGTACAGGGGGCCGCTAATGAAAAACTGTTTTTT. Translation gives CASSVQGAANEKLFF.

The rearrangement uses TRBV29-1 and TRBJ2-1; 12 nucleotides agree with TRBD2. The V segment lost 6 bases and the J segment 8 bases; nucleotides outside the gene matches: 11. The CDR3 extends over 15 amino acids. Germline CDR1 and CDR2: SQVTM and ANQGSEA. The CDR3 DNA follows: TGCAGCGTATCTAGCGGGGGGGCCCTGGTCCATGAGCAGTTCTTC. Protein: CSVSSGGALVHEQFF.

The chain joins TRBV19 to TRBJ1-1; perhaps TRBD1 as D (6 bases). The V end lost 3 bases, the J end lost 4 bases, and 15 bases lay between the germline ends. Germline V gives CDR1 LNHDA, CDR2 SQIVND (reference sequence). The CDR3 length is 15 residues. CDR3 nucleotide sequence: TGTGCCAGTAGTATGAGCAGGGGTACCCCCACTGAAGCTTTCTTT. Its translation: CASSMSRGTPTEAFF.

This chain links TRBV10-3 with TRBJ2-2, with 11 bases matching TRBD2. Germline CDR1 and CDR2: ENHRY and SYGVKD. J was trimmed by 6 bases and V by 2 bases; bases with no gene match: 5. The CDR3 spans 16 residues. Here the CDR3 reads CAISELAGGQAGELFF. The CDR3 bases are TGTGCCATCAGTGAGCTAGCGGGGGGCCAAGCCGGGGAGCTGTTTTTT.

V is TRBV10-3 and J is TRBJ2-3; 7 nucleotides align to TRBD2. The CDR3 spans 14 residues. Germline V gene lookup returns CDR1 ENHRY and CDR2 SYGVKD. The V segment lost 5 bases and the J segment 0 bases; nucleotides outside the gene matches: 2. Written as DNA, the CDR3 is TGTGCCATCAGTCTAGCGGCAAGCACAGATACGCAGTATTTT. As protein: CAISLAASTDTQYF.

The chain recombines TRBV27 with TRBJ1-4; D remains ambiguous. CDR3 length: 15 amino acids. Germline V lookup: CDR1 MNHEY, CDR2 SMNVEV (reference sequence). The V gene lost 5 bases and the J gene lost 3 bases, with 13 bases spanning the gap. CDR3 sequence: CASSPYGRANEKLFF. CDR3 DNA sequence: TGTGCCAGCAGTCCCTATGGGAGGGCTAATGAAAAACTGTTTTTT.

Only one count was recorded for this clone. The V call is TRBV23-1, the J call TRBJ1-1; weak D call: TRBD1 (5 bases). TRBV23-1 is flagged as an ORF with uncertain function. V gave up 8 bases and J gave up 2 bases, with 24 bases separating them. The CDR3 has 17 residues. CDR3 DNA: TGCGCCAGCGGAAGCCGCTTAGTGGGACTACTAAACACTGAAGCTTTCTTT. This gives the protein CASGSRLVGLLNTEAFF.

The chain employs TRBV7-2 and TRBJ2-3; 9 bases map to TRBD2. The CDR3 contains 15 residues. Trimming at V came to 3 bases and at J to 1 base, leaving 2 bases not matched to a gene. CDR1 is SGHTA and CDR2 is FQGNSA in the germline V gene. CDR3 sequence reads: CASSFIAGGTDTQYF. The CDR3 bases are TGTGCCAGCAGCTTTATAGCGGGGGGCACAGATACGCAGTATTTT.

The rearrangement joins TRBV9 to TRBJ2-2; 8 nucleotides align to TRBD1. Germline V gene lookup returns CDR1 SGDLS and CDR2 YYNGEE. V lost 4 bases and J lost 4; bases outside the gene matches: 12. The CDR3 has 17 residues. In nucleotides, the CDR3 is TGTGCCAGCAGCAAGTCGGCAGGGGGCGCCGGCACCGGGGAGCTGTTTTTT. Translated, it gives CASSKSAGGAGTGELFF.